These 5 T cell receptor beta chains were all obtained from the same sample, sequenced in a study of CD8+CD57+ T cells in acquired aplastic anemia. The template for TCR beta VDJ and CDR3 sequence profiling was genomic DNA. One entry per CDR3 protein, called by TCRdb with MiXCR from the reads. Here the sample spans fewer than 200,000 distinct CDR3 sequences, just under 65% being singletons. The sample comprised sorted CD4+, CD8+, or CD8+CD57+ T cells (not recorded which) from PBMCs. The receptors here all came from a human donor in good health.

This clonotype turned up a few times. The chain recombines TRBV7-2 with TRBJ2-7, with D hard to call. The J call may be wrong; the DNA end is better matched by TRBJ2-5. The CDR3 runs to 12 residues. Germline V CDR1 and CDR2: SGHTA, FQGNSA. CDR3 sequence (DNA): TGTGCCAGCAGCTTACGGCCGGAGACCCAGTACTTC. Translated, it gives CASSLRPETQYF.

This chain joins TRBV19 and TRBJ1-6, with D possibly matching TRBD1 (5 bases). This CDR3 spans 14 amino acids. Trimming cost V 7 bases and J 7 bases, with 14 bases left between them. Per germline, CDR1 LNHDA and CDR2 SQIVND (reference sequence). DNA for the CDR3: TGTGCCAGTAAGCCGGGGGTGCCAAATTCACCCCTCCACTTT. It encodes CASKPGVPNSPLHF. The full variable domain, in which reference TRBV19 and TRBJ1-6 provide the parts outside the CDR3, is DGGITQSPKYLFRKEGQNVTLSCEQNLNHDAMYWYRQDPGQGLRLIYYSQIVNDFQKGDIAEGYSVSREKKESFPLTVTSAQKNPTAFYLCASKPGVPNSPLHFGNGTRLTVT.

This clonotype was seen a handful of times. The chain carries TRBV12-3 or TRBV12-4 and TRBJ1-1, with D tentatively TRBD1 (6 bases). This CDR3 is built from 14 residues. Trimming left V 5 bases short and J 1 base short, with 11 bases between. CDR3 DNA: TGTGCCAGCAGTCTGGACAGTTGGAACACTGAAGCTTTCTTT. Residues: CASSLDSWNTEAFF.

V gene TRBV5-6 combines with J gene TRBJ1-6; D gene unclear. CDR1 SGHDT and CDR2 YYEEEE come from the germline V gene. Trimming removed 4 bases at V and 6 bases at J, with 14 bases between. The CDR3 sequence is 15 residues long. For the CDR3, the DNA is TGTGCCAGCAGCCCGCGGAGGAGCGGTAATTCACCCCTCCACTTT. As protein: CASSPRRSGNSPLHF.

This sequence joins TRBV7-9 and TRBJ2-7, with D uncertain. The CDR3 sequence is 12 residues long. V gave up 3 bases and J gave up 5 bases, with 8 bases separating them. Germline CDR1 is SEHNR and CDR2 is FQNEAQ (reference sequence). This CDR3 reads CASSLTQDEQYF. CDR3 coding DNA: TGTGCCAGCAGCTTGACCCAGGACGAGCAGTACTTC.